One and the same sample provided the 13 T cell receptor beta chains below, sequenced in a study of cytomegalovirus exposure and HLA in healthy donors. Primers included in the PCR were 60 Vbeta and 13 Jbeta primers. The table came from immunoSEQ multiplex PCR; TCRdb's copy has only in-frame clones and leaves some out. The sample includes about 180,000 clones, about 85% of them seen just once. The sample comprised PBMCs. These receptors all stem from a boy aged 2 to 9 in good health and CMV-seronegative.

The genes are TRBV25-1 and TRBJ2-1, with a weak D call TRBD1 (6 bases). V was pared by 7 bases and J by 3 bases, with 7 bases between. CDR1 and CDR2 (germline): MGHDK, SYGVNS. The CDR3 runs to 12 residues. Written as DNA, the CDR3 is TGTGCCAGCAACAGGGACTACAATGAGCAGTTCTTC. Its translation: CASNRDYNEQFF.

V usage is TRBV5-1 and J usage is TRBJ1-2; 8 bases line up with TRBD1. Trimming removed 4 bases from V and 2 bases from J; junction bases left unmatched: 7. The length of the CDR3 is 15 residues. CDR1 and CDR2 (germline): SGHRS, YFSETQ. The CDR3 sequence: CASSPLDRANYGYTF. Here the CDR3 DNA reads TGCGCCAGCAGCCCCTTGGACAGGGCCAACTATGGCTACACCTTC.

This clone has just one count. The CDR3 here is CASSQISGSNEQFF. CDR3 DNA sequence: TGTGCCAGCAGCCAGATTAGCGGGAGTAATGAGCAGTTCTTC. The V call is TRBV11-2, the J call TRBJ2-1; 9 bases map to TRBD2. After removal of 5 bases from V and 7 bases from J, the junction contained 6 bases not matched to a gene. This CDR3 is built from 14 residues. The germline V gene has CDR1 SGHAT and CDR2 FQNNGV.

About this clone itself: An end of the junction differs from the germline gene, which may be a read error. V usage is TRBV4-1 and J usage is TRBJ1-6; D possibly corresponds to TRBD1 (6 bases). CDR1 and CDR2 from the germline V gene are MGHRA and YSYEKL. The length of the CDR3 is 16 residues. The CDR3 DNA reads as TGCGCCAGCAGTCAAGATTCAGGGGCATATAATTCACCCCTCCACTTT. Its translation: CASSQDSGAYNSPLHF.

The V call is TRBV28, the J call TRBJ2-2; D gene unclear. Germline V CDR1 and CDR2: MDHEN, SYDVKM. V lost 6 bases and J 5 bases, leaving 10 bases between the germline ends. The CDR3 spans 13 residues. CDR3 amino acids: CASRTDITGELFF. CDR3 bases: TGTGCCAGCAGAACCGACATTACCGGGGAGCTGTTTTTT.

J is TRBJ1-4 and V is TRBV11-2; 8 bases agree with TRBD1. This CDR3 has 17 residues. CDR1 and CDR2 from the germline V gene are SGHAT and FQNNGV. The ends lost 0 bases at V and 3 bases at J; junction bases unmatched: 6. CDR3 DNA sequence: TGTGCCAGCAGCTTAGATCGGCCGACAGGGGCTAATGAAAAACTGTTTTTT. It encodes CASSLDRPTGANEKLFF.

CDR3 sequence reads: CASSEKAGGPGEQYV. The CDR3 DNA is TGTGCCAGCAGTGAAAAAGCGGGGGGGCCTGGGGAGCAGTACGTC. This rearrangement joins TRBV2 to TRBJ2-7; 10 bases are shared with TRBD2. The CDR3 contains 15 residues. V trimming: 2 bases; J trimming: 7 bases; junction bases outside the gene matches: 8. Germline CDR1 reads SNHLY; CDR2 reads FYNNEI.

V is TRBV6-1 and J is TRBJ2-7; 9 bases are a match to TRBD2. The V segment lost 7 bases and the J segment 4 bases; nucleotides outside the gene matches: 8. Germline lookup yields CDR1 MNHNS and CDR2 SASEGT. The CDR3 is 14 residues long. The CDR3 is CASTWLAGNYEQYF. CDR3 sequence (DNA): TGTGCCAGCACATGGCTAGCGGGAAATTACGAGCAGTACTTC.

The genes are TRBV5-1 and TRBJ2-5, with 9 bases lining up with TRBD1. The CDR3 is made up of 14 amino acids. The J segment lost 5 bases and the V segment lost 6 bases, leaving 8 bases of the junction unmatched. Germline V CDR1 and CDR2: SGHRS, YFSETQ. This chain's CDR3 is CASIGQGKGETQYF. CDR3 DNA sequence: TGCGCCAGCATCGGACAGGGGAAAGGGGAGACCCAGTACTTC.

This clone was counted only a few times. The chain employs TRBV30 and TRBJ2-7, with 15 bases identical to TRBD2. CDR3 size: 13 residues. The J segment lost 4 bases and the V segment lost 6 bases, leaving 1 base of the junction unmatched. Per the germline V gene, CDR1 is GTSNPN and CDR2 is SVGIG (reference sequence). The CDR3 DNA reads TGTGCCTGTGGACTAGCGGGGGGGTACGAGCAGTACGTC. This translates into CACGLAGGYEQYV.

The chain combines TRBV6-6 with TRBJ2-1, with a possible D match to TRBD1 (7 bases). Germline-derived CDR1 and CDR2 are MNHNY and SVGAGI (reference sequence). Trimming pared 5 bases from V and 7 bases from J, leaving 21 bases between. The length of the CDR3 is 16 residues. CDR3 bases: TGTGCCAGCAGTGCCCCCGGAGGGGGCCTGAGGAATGAGCAGTTCTTC. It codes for CASSAPGGGLRNEQFF.

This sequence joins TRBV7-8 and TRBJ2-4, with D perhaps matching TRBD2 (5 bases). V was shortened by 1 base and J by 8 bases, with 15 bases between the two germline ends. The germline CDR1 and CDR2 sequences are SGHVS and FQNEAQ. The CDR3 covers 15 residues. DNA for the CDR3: TGTGCCAGCAGCTTAGGTGCCGGGATTGGCGACATTCAGTACTTC. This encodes CASSLGAGIGDIQYF.

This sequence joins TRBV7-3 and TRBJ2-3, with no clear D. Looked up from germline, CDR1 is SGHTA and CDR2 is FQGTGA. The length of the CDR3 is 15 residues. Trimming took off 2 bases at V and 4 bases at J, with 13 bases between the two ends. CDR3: CASSLLGRSADTQYF. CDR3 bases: TGTGCCAGCAGCTTATTAGGCAGGTCTGCAGATACGCAGTATTTT.